This T cell receptor (beta chain) was identified during a study of blood T cell repertoires in COVID-19. Sequenced by immunoSEQ multiplex PCR; TCRdb stores in-frame clones only, minus some. The sample shows approximately 250,000 clones, over 80% of them seen only once. The CDR3 extends over 15 amino acids. Trimming took 7 bases from V and 3 from J; bases not matched to a gene: 6. Germline CDR1 reads LNHDA; CDR2 reads SQIVND (reference sequence). The chain is built from TRBV19 and TRBJ2-2, with TRBD1 matching 9 bases. This clonotype was obtained from a man aged 60-69 years who had recovered from COVID-19. The sequencing input was peripheral blood. CDR3 sequence reads: CASTAGQGYTGELFF. CDR3 coding DNA: TGTGCCAGTACCGCGGGACAGGGTTACACCGGGGAGCTGTTTTTT.